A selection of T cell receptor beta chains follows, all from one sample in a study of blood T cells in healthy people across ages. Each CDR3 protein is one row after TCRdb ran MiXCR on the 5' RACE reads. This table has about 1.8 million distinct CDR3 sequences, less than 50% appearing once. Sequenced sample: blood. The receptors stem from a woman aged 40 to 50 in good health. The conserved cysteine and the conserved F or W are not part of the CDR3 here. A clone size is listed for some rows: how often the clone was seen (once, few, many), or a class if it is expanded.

CDR3: SARRTSGVTQETQY
J: TRBJ2-5
V: TRBV20-1
size: NA

CDR3: SASGDLHNEQY
J: TRBJ2-5
V: TRBV20-1
size: NA

CDR3: ASRIAGEKLF
J: TRBJ1-4
V: TRBV7-2
size: NA

CDR3: ASSLERGLVGNEQF
J: TRBJ2-1
V: TRBV5-6
size: few

CDR3: ASSYSHGGVYNEQF
J: TRBJ2-1
V: TRBV6-2/TRBV6-3
size: few

CDR3: ASSWKTSGGADTQY
J: TRBJ2-3
V: TRBV6-2/TRBV6-3
size: NA

CDR3: SARDLFGGAETQY
J: TRBJ2-5
V: TRBV20-1
size: NA

CDR3: ASRTPGLAGEQY
J: TRBJ2-7
V: TRBV6-6
size: NA

CDR3: ASSLSGDRAGYT
J: TRBJ1-2
V: TRBV7-2
size: many

CDR3: ASRLFMNTGELF
J: TRBJ2-2
V: TRBV6-5
size: NA

CDR3: ASSLTSKNSYEQY
J: TRBJ2-7
V: TRBV28
size: NA

CDR3: ASSQEFWDEQL
J: TRBJ2-1
V: TRBV4-3
size: NA

CDR3: TSSPPQPSPSSNYGYT
J: TRBJ1-2
V: TRBV5-1
size: NA

CDR3: SVDRTGGGTEAF
J: TRBJ1-1
V: TRBV29-1
size: NA

CDR3: ASRTDSNEQF
J: TRBJ2-1
V: TRBV28
size: few

CDR3: ASSAPGLSYEQY
J: NA
V: TRBV7-6
size: few

CDR3: ASSSRTGGEQF
J: TRBJ2-1
V: TRBV12-3/TRBV12-4
size: few

CDR3: SAGLAGASPQTQY
J: TRBJ2-5
V: TRBV20-1
size: NA

CDR3: ASSQDKGANFYNEQF
J: TRBJ2-1
V: TRBV4-1
size: few

CDR3: AISEPQGRDNEQF
J: TRBJ2-1
V: TRBV10-3
size: NA

CDR3: SAEPRPTDTQY
J: TRBJ2-3
V: TRBV20-1
size: few

CDR3: ASGLGAGELF
J: TRBJ2-2
V: TRBV4-1
size: NA

CDR3: ASEGQTSYEQY
J: TRBJ2-7
V: TRBV6-2/TRBV6-3
size: few

CDR3: ASSRTITSGEETQY
J: TRBJ2-5
V: TRBV4-2
size: few

CDR3: ASNLGDSRDNEQY
J: TRBJ2-7
V: TRBV7-9
size: few

CDR3: ASSLDYGPYEQY
J: TRBJ2-7
V: TRBV5-5
size: NA

CDR3: ASSADTPYEQY
J: TRBJ2-7
V: TRBV7-2
size: NA

CDR3: ASSSTGKGGYT
J: TRBJ1-2
V: TRBV12-3/TRBV12-4
size: NA

CDR3: ASSRDRDRETQY
J: TRBJ2-5
V: TRBV5-1
size: NA

CDR3: ASSPLVEQF
J: TRBJ2-1
V: TRBV6-2/TRBV6-3
size: NA

CDR3: ASSESRVGREKLF
J: TRBJ1-4
V: TRBV10-1
size: NA

CDR3: ASSLCREETQY
J: TRBJ2-5
V: TRBV5-6
size: NA

CDR3: SALLSRGANVLT
J: TRBJ2-6
V: TRBV20-1
size: NA

CDR3: ASSPLGGTNTGELF
J: TRBJ2-2
V: TRBV5-1
size: NA